Presented here are 4 T cell receptor beta chains from one specimen sequenced in a study of shared clonotypes between healthy human individuals. TCRdb keeps only in-frame clones here, not all; method: immunoSEQ multiplex PCR. The sample yields roughly 2.5 million clones, approximately 92% seen once. Sequencing was carried out using naive CD4+ T cells sorted from blood. Described subset: CD45RA+ positively selected. Receptors were obtained from a man younger than 35 in good health.

Concerning this clone itself: As the CDR3 is not closed by the conserved phenylalanine or tryptophan, this likely results from a read error. The rearrangement joins TRBV4-3 to TRBJ2-7, with TRBD2 matching over 7 bases. J was trimmed by 3 bases and V by 4 bases; bases with no gene match: 9. The CDR3 loop spans 15 amino acids. Germline V gene sequence: CDR1 LGHNA, CDR2 YSLEER. Here the CDR3 reads CASSRTVASGYEQYL. The CDR3 DNA is TGCGCCAGCAGCCGAACGGTGGCTAGCGGCTACGAGCAGTACCTC.

The chain carries TRBV9 and TRBJ1-1; no definite D call. This CDR3 region has 16 residues. Germline CDR1 is SGDLS and CDR2 is YYNGEE. Trimming took 6 bases from V and 4 from J, leaving 22 bases between them. The CDR3, as DNA: TGTGCCAGCACCAAGGGTGGACGGAGGACGACCACTGAAGCTTTCTTT. This codes for CASTKGGRRTTTEAFF.

V and J are TRBV18 and TRBJ2-5; the D gene is possibly TRBD2 (6 bases). This CDR3 is 14 amino acids long. V was cut by 3 bases and J by 5 bases, with 13 bases left in between. Germline-derived CDR1 and CDR2 are KGHSH and LQKENI. The CDR3: CASSPTGLRETQYF. The CDR3 DNA is TGTGCCAGCTCACCTACGGGACTTCGGGAGACCCAGTACTTC. Variable domain in full (rest from reference TRBV18 and TRBJ2-5): NAGVMQNPRHLVRRRGQEARLRCSPMKGHSHVYWYRQLPEEGLKFMVYLQKENIIDESGMPKERFSAEFPKEGPSILRIQQVVRGDSAAYFCASSPTGLRETQYFGPGTRLLVL.

The chain employs TRBV11-2 and TRBJ2-3; D is ambiguous. Trimming removed 2 bases from V and 6 bases from J, with 12 bases in between. CDR1 is SGHAT and CDR2 is FQNNGV in the germline V gene. There are 14 residues in the CDR3. The CDR3 here is CASSLIPGVDTQYF. In DNA form, the CDR3 reads TGTGCCAGCAGCTTAATTCCAGGTGTGGATACGCAGTATTTT.